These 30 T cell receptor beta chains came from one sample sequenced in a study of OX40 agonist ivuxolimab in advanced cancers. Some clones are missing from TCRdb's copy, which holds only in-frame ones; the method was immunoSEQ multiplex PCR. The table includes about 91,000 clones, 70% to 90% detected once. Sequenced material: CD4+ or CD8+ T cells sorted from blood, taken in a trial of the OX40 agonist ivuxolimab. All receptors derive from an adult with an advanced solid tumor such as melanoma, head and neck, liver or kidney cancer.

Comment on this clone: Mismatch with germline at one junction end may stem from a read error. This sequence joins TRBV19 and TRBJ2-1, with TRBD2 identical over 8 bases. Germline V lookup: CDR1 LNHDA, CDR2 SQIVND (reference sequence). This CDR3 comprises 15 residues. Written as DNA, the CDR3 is TGTGCCAGTAGGATAGCGGGGCTGTCCTACAATGAGCAGTTCTTC. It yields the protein CASRIAGLSYNEQFF.

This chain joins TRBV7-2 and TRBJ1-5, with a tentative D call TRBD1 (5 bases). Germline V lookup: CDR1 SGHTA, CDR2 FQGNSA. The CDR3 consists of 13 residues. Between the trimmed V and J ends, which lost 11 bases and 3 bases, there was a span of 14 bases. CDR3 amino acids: CASAAGPNQPQHF. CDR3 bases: TGTGCCTCGGCGGCAGGGCCCAATCAGCCCCAGCATTTT.

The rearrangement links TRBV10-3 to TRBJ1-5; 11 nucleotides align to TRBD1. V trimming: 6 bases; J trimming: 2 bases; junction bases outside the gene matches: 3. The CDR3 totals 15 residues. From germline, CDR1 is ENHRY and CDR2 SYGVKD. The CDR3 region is CAISRTGGGNQPQHF. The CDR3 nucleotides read TGTGCCATCAGCAGGACAGGGGGCGGCAATCAGCCCCAGCATTTT.

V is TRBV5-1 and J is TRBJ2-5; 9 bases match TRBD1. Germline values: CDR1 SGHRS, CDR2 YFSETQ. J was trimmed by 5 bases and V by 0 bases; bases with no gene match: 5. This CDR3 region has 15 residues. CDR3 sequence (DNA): TGCGCCAGCAGCTTGGTACAGGGGGCGCGGGAGACCCAGTACTTC. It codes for CASSLVQGARETQYF.

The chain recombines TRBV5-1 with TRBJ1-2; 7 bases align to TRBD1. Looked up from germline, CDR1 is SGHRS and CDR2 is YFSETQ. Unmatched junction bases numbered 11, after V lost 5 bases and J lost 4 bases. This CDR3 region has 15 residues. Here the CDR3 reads CASRTGTSQFYGYTF. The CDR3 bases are TGCGCCAGCAGGACAGGGACCTCTCAATTCTATGGCTACACCTTC.

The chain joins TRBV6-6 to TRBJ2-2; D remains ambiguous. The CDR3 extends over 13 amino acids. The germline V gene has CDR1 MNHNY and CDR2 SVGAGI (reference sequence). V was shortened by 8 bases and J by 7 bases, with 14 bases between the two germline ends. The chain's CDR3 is CASAIKGLGELFF. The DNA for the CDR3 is TGTGCCAGCGCAATTAAGGGTCTCGGGGAGCTGTTTTTT.

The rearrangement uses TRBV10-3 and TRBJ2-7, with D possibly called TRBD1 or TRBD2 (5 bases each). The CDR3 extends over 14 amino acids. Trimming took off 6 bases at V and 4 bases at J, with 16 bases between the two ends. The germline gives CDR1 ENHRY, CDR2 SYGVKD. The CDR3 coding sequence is TGTGCCATCAGCGTCCGGGACGTCAAATACGAGCAGTACTTC. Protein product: CAISVRDVKYEQYF.

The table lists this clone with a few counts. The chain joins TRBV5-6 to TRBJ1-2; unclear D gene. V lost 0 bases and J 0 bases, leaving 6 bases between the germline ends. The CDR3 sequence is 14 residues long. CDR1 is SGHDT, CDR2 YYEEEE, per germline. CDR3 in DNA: TGTGCCAGCAGCTTGGATGGATCTAACTATGGCTACACCTTC. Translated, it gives CASSLDGSNYGYTF.

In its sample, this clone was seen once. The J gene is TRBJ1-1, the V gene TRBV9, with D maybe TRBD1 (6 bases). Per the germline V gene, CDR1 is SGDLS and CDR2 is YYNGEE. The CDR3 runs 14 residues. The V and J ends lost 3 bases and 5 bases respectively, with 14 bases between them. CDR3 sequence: CASSALGQGTEAFF. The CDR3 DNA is TGTGCCAGCAGCGCCCTGGGCCAGGGGACTGAAGCTTTCTTT.

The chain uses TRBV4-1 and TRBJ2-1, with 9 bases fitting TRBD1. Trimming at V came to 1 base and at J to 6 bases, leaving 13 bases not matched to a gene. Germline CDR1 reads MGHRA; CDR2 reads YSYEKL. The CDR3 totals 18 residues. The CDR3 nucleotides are TGCGCCAGCAGCCAAGGCGCCGGGGACAGGGAGATGGGCAATGAGCAGTTCTTC. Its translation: CASSQGAGDREMGNEQFF.

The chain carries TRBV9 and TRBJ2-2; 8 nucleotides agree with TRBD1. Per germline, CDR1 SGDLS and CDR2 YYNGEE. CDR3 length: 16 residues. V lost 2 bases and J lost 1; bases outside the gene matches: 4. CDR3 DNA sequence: TGTGCCAGCAGCGTTAGGGGGACAGGGAACACCGGGGAGCTGTTTTTT. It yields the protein CASSVRGTGNTGELFF.

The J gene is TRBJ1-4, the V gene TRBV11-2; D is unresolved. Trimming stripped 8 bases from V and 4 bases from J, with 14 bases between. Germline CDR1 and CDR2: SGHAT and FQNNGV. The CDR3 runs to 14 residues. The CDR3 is CASSLGRLNEKLFF. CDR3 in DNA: TGTGCCAGCTCTTTGGGGAGGCTTAATGAAAAACTGTTTTTT.

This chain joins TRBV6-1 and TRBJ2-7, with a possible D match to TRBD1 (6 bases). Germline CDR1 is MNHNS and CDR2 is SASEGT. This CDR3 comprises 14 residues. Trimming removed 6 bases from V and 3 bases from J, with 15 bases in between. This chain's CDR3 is CASSLQGSDYEQYF. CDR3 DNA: TGTGCCAGCAGCCTACAGGGATCTGACTACGAGCAGTACTTC.

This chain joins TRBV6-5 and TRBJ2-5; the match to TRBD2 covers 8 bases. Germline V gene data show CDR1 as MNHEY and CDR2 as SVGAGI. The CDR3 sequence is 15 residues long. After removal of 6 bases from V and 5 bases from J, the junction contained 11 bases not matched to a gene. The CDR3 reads CASSQTAGVGETQYF. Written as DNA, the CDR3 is TGTGCCAGCAGCCAGACAGCGGGAGTCGGGGAGACCCAGTACTTC.

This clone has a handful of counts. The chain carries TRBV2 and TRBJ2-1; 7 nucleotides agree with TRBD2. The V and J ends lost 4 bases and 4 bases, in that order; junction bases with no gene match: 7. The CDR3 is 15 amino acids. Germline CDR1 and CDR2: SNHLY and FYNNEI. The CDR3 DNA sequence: TGTGCCAGCAGTGTGCAGCGGGGATATTACAATGAGCAGTTCTTC. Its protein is CASSVQRGYYNEQFF.

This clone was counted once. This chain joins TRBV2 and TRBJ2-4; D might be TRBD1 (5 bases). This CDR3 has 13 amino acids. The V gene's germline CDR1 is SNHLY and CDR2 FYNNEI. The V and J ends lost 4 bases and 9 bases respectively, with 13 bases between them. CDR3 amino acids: CASSVEQVGIQYF. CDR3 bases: TGTGCCAGCAGTGTCGAACAGGTGGGCATTCAGTACTTC. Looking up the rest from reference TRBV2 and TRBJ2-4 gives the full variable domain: EPEVTQTPSHQVTQMGQEVILRCVPISNHLYFYWYRQILGQKVEFLVSFYNNEISEKSEIFDDQFSVERPDGSNFTLKIRSTKLEDSAMYFCASSVEQVGIQYFGAGTRLSVL.

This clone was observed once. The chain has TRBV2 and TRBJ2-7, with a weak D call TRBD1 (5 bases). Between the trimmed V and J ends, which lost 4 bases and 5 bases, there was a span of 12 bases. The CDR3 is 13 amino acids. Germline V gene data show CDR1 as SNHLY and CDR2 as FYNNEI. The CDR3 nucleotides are TGTGCCAGCAGTGGGGATACAGGCCACGAGCAGTACTTC. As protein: CASSGDTGHEQYF.

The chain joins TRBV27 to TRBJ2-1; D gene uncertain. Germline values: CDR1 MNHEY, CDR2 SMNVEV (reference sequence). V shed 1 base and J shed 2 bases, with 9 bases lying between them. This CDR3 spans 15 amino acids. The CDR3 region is CASSLFGFPYNEQFF. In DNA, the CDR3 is TGTGCCAGCAGTTTATTCGGGTTCCCCTACAATGAGCAGTTCTTC.

Here the CDR3 DNA reads TGCGCCAGCAGCTTAGGGGGGCCAGAGACCCAGTACTTC. Amino acid sequence: CASSLGGPETQYF. The J gene is TRBJ2-5, the V gene TRBV5-1; D assignment may be TRBD1 or TRBD2 (6 bases each). The CDR3 extends over 13 amino acids. Deletions cut 2 bases from V and 4 bases from J, with 9 bases between. CDR1 and CDR2 (germline): SGHRS, YFSETQ. Combining the CDR3 with reference TRBV5-1 and TRBJ2-5 gives the whole variable domain KAGVTQTPRYLIKTRGQQVTLSCSPISGHRSVSWYQQTPGQGLQFLFEYFSETQRNKGNFPGRFSGRQFSNSRSEMNVSTLELGDSALYLCASSLGGPETQYFGPGTRLLVL.

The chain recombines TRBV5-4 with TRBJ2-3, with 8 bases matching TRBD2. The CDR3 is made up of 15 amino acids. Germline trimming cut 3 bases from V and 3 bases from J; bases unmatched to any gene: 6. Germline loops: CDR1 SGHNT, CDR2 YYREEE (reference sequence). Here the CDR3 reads CASSSGTSYTDTQYF. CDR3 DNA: TGTGCCAGCAGCTCCGGGACTAGTTATACAGATACGCAGTATTTT.

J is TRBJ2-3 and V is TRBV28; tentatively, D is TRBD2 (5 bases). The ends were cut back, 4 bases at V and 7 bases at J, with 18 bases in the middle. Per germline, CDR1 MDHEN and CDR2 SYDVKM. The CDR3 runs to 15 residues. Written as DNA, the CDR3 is TGTGCCAGCAGTTCCCCCCCGGGATGGGAGCATACGCAGTATTTT. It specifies CASSSPPGWEHTQYF.

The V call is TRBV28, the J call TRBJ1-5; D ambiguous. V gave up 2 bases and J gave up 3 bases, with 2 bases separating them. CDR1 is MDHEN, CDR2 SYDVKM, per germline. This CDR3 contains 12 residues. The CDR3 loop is CASSLVNQPQHF. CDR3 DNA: TGTGCCAGCAGTTTAGTCAATCAGCCCCAGCATTTT.

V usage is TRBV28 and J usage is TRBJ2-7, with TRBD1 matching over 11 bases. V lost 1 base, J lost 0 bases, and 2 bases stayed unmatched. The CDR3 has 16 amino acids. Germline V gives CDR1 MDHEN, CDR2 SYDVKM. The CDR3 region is CASSLSGTGGSYEQYF. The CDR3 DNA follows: TGTGCCAGCAGTTTATCAGGGACAGGGGGCTCCTACGAGCAGTACTTC. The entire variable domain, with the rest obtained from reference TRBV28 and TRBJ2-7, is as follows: DVKVTQSSRYLVKRTGEKVFLECVQDMDHENMFWYRQDPGLGLRLIYFSYDVKMKEKGDIPEGYSVSREKKERFSLILESASTNQTSMYLCASSLSGTGGSYEQYFGPGTRLTVT.

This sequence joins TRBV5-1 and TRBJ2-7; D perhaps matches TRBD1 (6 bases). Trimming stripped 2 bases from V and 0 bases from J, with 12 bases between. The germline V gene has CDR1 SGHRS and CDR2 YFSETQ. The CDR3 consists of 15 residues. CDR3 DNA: TGCGCCAGCAGCTTTCAGGGGTCCAGCTCCTACGAGCAGTACTTC. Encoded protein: CASSFQGSSSYEQYF.

The CDR3 protein is CASSFRLAGYEQYF. CDR3 coding DNA: TGCGCCAGCAGCTTCAGACTAGCGGGCTACGAGCAGTACTTC. The V call is TRBV5-1, the J call TRBJ2-7; the match to TRBD2 covers 10 bases. The CDR3 consists of 14 residues. CDR1 SGHRS and CDR2 YFSETQ come from the germline V gene. J lost 3 bases, V lost 2 bases, and 2 bases had no gene match.

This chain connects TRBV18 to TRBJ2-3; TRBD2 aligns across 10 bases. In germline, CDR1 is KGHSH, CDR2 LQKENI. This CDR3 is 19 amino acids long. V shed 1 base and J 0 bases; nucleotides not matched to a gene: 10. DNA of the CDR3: TGTGCCAGCTCACCACTAGAAATTAGCGGGAGGTCTAGCACAGATACGCAGTATTTT. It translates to CASSPLEISGRSSTDTQYF.

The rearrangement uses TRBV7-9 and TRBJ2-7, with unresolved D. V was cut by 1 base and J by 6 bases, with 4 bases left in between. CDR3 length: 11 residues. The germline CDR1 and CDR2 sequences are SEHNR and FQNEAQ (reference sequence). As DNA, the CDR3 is TGTGCCAGCAGCTTAGTTGGCGAGCAGTACTTC. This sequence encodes CASSLVGEQYF.

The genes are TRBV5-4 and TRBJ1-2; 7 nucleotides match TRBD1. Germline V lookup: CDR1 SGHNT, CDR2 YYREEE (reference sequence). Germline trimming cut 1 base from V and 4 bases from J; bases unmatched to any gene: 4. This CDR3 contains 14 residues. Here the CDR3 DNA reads TGTGCCAGCAGCTTGCTTGCAGGGGGCTATGGCTACACCTTC. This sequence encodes CASSLLAGGYGYTF. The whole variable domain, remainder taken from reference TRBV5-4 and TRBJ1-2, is ETGVTQSPTHLIKTRGQQVTLRCSSQSGHNTVSWYQQALGQGPQFIFQYYREEENGRGNFPPRFSGLQFPNYSSELNVNALELDDSALYLCASSLLAGGYGYTFGSGTRLTVV.

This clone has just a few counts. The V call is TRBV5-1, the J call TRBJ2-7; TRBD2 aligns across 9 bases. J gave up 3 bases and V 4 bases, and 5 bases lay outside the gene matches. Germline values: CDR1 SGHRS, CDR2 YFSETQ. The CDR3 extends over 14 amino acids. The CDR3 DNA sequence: TGCGCCAGCAGCCCGGGACTAGCTTACTACGAGCAGTACTTC. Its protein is CASSPGLAYYEQYF.

The CDR3 region is CASSLASIAFF. In nucleotides, the CDR3 is TGTGCCAGCAGTCTGGCCAGCATCGCTTTCTTT. The chain couples TRBV13 to TRBJ1-1; D not certain. Between the trimmed V and J ends, which lost 6 bases and 11 bases, there was a span of 13 bases. From germline, CDR1 is PRHDT and CDR2 FYEKMQ (reference sequence). CDR3 length equals 11 residues.